Detailed here is one T cell receptor (beta chain). Its antigen remains unknown. The sample originates from a study of T cells after yellow fever vaccination. Study background: Where fractions had low cell numbers, libraries were prepared from them with the SMART-Seq v4 Ultra Low Input RNA kit. The study's findings and limits: Across the CD4 and CD8 compartments, a small share of clonotypes was present in both. Reappearance after the booster was seen for most primary-vaccination clones, at approximately 97% CD4 and 88% CD8.

The TCR cDNA carried a universal primer site and UMIs from 5'RACE template switching. MiXCR was run by TCRdb on the 5' RACE reads, yielding one entry per CDR3 protein. Counted here are almost 600,000 distinct CDR3 sequences, roughly 14% occurring once; the ten biggest clones make up about an eighth. Material: PBMCs, obtained on the day of the yellow fever booster vaccination. The clonotype originates from a man aged 25-40 years who received the YFV17D yellow fever vaccine.

This chain's CDR3 is CASRGSYQPQHF. CDR3 bases: TGTGCCAGCCGGGGCAGCTATCAGCCCCAGCATTTT. The genes are TRBV12-3 or TRBV12-4 and TRBJ1-5; a weak D match, TRBD1 (5 bases). The CDR3 extends over 12 amino acids. The V end was cut by 8 bases, the J end by 5 bases, with 10 bases between.